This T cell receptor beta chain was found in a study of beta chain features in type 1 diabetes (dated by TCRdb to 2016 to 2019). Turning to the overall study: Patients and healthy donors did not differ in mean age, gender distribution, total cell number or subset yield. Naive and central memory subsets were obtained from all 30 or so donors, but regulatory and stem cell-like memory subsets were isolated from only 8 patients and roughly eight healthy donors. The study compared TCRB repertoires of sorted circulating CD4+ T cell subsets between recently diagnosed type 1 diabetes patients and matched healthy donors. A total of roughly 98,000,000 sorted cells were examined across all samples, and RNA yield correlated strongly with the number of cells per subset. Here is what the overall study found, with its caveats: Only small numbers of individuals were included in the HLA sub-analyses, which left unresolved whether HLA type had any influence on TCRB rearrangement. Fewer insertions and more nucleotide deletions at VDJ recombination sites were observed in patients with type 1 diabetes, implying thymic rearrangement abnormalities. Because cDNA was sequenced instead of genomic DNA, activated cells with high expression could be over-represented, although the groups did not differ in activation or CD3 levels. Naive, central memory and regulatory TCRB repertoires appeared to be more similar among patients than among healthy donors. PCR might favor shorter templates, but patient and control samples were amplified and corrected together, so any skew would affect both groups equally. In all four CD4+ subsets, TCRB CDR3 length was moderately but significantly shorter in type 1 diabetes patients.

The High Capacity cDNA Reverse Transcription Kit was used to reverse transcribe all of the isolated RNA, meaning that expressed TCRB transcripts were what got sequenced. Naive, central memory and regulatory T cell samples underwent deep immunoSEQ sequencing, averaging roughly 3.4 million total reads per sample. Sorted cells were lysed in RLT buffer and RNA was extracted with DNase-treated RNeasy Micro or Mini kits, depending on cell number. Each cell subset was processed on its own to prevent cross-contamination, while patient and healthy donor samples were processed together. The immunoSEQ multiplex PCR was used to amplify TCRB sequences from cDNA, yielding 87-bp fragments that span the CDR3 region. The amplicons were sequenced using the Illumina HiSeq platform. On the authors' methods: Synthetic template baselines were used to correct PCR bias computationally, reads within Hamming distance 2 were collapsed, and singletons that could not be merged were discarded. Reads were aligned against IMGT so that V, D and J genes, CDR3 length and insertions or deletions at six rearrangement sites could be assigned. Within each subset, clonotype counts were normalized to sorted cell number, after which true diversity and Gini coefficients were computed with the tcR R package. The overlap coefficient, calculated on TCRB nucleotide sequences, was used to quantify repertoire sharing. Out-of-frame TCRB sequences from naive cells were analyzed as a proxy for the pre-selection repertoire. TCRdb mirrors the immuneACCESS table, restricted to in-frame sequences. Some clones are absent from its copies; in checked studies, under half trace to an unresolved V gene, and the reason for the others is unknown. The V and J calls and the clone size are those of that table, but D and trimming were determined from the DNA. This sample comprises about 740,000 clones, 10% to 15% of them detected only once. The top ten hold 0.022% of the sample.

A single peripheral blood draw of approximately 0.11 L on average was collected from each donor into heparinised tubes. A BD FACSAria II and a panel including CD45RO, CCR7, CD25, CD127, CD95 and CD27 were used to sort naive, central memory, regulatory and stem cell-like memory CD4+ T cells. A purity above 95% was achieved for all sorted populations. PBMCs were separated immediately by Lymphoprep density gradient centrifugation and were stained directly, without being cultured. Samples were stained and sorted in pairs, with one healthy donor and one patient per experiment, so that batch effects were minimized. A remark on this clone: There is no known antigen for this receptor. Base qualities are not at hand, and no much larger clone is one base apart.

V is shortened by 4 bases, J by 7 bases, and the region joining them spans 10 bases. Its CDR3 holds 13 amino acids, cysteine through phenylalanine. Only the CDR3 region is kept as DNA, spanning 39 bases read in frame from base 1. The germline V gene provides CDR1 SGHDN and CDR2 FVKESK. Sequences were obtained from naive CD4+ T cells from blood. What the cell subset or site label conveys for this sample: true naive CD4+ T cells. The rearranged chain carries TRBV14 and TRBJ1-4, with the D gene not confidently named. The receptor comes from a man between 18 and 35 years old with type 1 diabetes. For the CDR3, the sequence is CASSLLWGEKLFF. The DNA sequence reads TGTGCCAGCAGCCTTTTATGGGGTGAAAAACTGTTTTTT.